Listed here are 9 T cell receptor beta chains from one sample, sequenced in a study of cytomegalovirus exposure and HLA in healthy donors. With 60 Vbeta and 13 Jbeta primers, the PCR was carried out. TCRdb's table, derived via immunoSEQ multiplex PCR, lists solely in-frame clones and lacks some. The repertoire includes 150,000 to 180,000 clones, about 76% of them detected once, and about 8.3% sits in the top ten. What was sequenced was PBMCs. The receptors come from a man aged 30-40 years in good health and CMV-seropositive.

The chain joins TRBV29-1 to TRBJ1-2; D perhaps matches TRBD1 (6 bases). Germline loops: CDR1 SQVTM, CDR2 ANQGSEA. V was clipped by 0 bases and J by 7 bases, with 12 bases between them. The CDR3 extends over 13 amino acids. CDR3 nucleotides: TGCAGCGTTGAAGATACAGGGTTAGTTGGCTACACCTTC. This encodes CSVEDTGLVGYTF.

In this sample, this clone turned up once. One end of the junction does not line up with germline, which may come from a read error. The chain is built from TRBV7-9 and TRBJ1-2, with 11 positions matching TRBD1. Per germline, CDR1 SEHNR and CDR2 FQNEAQ (reference sequence). CDR3 length: 15 residues. The CDR3, as DNA: TGTTCCAGCAGCTTAGCGACGGGACAGGGGGATGGCTACACCTTC. This sequence encodes CSSSLATGQGDGYTF.

The V and J genes are TRBV25-1 and TRBJ1-4, with D possibly matching TRBD1 (6 bases). Germline-derived CDR1 and CDR2 are MGHDK and SYGVNS. The CDR3 is 14 residues long. V was pared by 6 bases and J by 3 bases, with 11 bases between. CDR3 nucleotides: TGTGCCAGCAGAGAAACAGGGCCTAATGAAAAACTGTTTTTT. This codes for CASRETGPNEKLFF.

The chain has TRBV6-6 and TRBJ2-5, with 8 bases that match TRBD2. The CDR3 consists of 15 residues. Germline V gives CDR1 MNHNY, CDR2 SVGAGI (reference sequence). The J segment lost 4 bases and the V segment lost 5 bases, leaving 9 bases of the junction unmatched. CDR3: CASSAPGGGSETQYF. The CDR3 DNA is TGTGCCAGCAGTGCCCCGGGGGGGGGTTCAGAGACCCAGTACTTC.

V and J are TRBV19 and TRBJ2-1; tentative D call: TRBD1 (6 bases). The germline V gene has CDR1 LNHDA and CDR2 SQIVND (reference sequence). The V gene lost 4 bases and the J gene lost 3 bases, with 16 bases spanning the gap. CDR3 length equals 16 residues. CDR3: CASSTQRGGIYNEQFF. The CDR3 region has the DNA TGTGCCAGTAGTACCCAAAGAGGGGGTATCTACAATGAGCAGTTCTTC.

The chain employs TRBV23-1 and TRBJ2-1; D may be TRBD1 (6 bases). TRBV23-1 falls under the ORF class, with uncertain function. Deletions cut 8 bases from V and 8 bases from J, with 19 bases between. The CDR3 has 14 amino acids. CDR3 DNA: TGCGCCAGCGACCCAAGGTCAGGGGTTGATGAGCAGTTCTTC. Translated: CASDPRSGVDEQFF.

V gene TRBV15 combines with J gene TRBJ1-3; 8 nucleotides agree with TRBD1. This CDR3 has 14 residues. CDR1 and CDR2 (germline): LNHNV, YYDKDF (reference sequence). Trimming cost V 5 bases and J 3 bases; bases outside gene matches: 3. The CDR3 protein is CATSGGTGGNTIYF. CDR3 coding DNA: TGTGCCACCAGCGGGGGGACAGGTGGAAACACCATATATTTT. Filled out from reference TRBV15 and TRBJ1-3, the complete variable domain reads DAMVIQNPRYQVTQFGKPVTLSCSQTLNHNVMYWYQQKSSQAPKLLFHYYDKDFNNEADTPDNFQSRRPNTSFCFLDIRSPGLGDTAMYLCATSGGTGGNTIYFGEGSWLTVV.

This rearrangement joins TRBV6-5 to TRBJ1-2, with TRBD1 matching over 8 bases. The V gene end was trimmed by 0 bases and the J gene end by 7 bases; junction bases not matched to a gene: 7. This CDR3 contains 15 residues. Germline CDR1 MNHEY, CDR2 SVGAGI. The DNA of the CDR3 is TGTGCCAGCAGTTACTCAGAAAGGACAGGGAGTGGCTACACCTTC. This gives the protein CASSYSERTGSGYTF.

The genes are TRBV6-6 and TRBJ1-5; the match to TRBD1 covers 8 bases. V trimming: 4 bases; J trimming: 6 bases; junction bases outside the gene matches: 5. CDR1 is MNHNY, CDR2 SVGAGI, per germline (reference sequence). The CDR3 runs 14 residues. CDR3 DNA: TGTGCCAGCAGTTGGGACAGGCCCTCTCAGCCCCAGCATTTT. The encoded protein is CASSWDRPSQPQHF.